These T cell receptor beta chains were read from a single sample in a study of blood T cell repertoires in COVID-19. Using immunoSEQ multiplex PCR, the repertoire was profiled, and TCRdb retains in-frame clones only, with some absent. The repertoire holds 260,000 or so clones, 70% to 90% seen once, with less than 10% in the top ten. The sample taken for sequencing was peripheral blood. The receptor source for this set is a man younger than 35 with active or convalescent COVID-19. Both conserved end residues are part of each CDR3. The D gene is left open where the match is weak. Clone sizes are given selectively: once, few, many, or a class where the clone is expanded.

d_call	clone_size	v_call	j_call	cdr3_aa	cdr3_nt
-	-	TRBV27	TRBJ1-2	CASSLRGRGYTF	TGTGCCAGCAGTTTGCGGGGTCGTGGCTACACCTTC
-	once	TRBV11-1	TRBJ2-2	CASSLSQGANTGELFF	TGTGCCAGCAGCTTATCACAGGGAGCGAACACCGGGGAGCTGTTTTTT
TRBD2	-	TRBV4-3	TRBJ2-3	CASSRERAGGADTQYF	TGCGCCAGCAGCCGGGAAAGGGCGGGGGGGGCAGATACGCAGTATTTT
-	-	TRBV7-2	TRBJ2-5	CASSWAGQETQYF	TGTGCCAGCAGCTGGGCGGGACAAGAGACCCAGTACTTC
TRBD2	-	TRBV7-2	TRBJ2-5	CASSFRVLAGETQYF	TGTGCCAGCAGCTTCCGGGTCCTAGCGGGCGAGACCCAGTACTTC
TRBD1	once	TRBV5-6	TRBJ1-2	CASSLIGDRGYYGYTF	TGTGCCAGCAGCTTGATCGGGGACAGGGGATACTATGGCTACACCTTC
TRBD2	-	TRBV7-2	TRBJ2-1	CASTLAGGPNNEQFF	TGTGCCAGCACCCTAGCGGGGGGGCCGAACAATGAGCAGTTCTTC
TRBD2	-	TRBV4-3	TRBJ2-1	CASSQEASGGHNEQFF	TGCGCCAGCAGCCAAGAGGCTAGCGGGGGTCACAATGAGCAGTTCTTC
TRBD1	-	TRBV5-1	TRBJ1-1	CASSAQGGRRDTEAFF	TGCGCCAGCAGCGCCCAGGGGGGCCGGAGGGACACTGAAGCTTTCTTT
TRBD1	-	TRBV3-1/TRBV3-2	TRBJ2-7	CASSLGQVYEQYF	TGTGCCAGCAGTCTAGGACAGGTCTACGAGCAGTACTTC
-	-	TRBV4-1	TRBJ1-1	CASSPGRTYMNTEAFF	TGCGCCAGCAGCCCAGGGAGGACATACATGAACACTGAAGCTTTCTTT
-	-	TRBV11-2	TRBJ1-4	CASSLDQTSEKLFF	TGTGCCAGCAGCTTGGACCAAACTAGTGAAAAACTGTTTTTT
-	-	TRBV7-7	TRBJ2-5	CASSSQLASQETQYF	TGTGCCAGCAGTTCCCAACTAGCTAGCCAAGAGACCCAGTACTTC
-	-	TRBV4-2	TRBJ2-1	CASSQEDRDYYNEQFF	TGTGCCAGCAGCCAAGAGGACAGGGACTACTACAATGAGCAGTTCTTC
TRBD1	-	TRBV19	TRBJ2-7	CASSTWTGEAYEQYF	TGTGCCAGTAGTACCTGGACAGGGGAAGCCTACGAGCAGTACTTC
-	once	TRBV4-2	TRBJ1-3	CASSQVTQGMGAGNTIYF	TGTGCCAGCAGCCAAGTTACACAGGGTATGGGGGCTGGAAACACCATATATTTT
-	-	TRBV7-9	TRBJ2-7	CASSSGQSYEQYF	TGTGCCAGCAGCTCCGGACAAAGCTACGAGCAGTACTTC